A single sample gave rise to the 30 T cell receptor beta chains below, sequenced in a study of beta chain features in type 1 diabetes. Reverse transcribing all isolated RNA meant expressed TCRB transcripts were sequenced. Assay used: immunoSEQ multiplex PCR; TCRdb lists only in-frame clones, some missing. The sample consists of 150,000 to 200,000 clones, roughly 9% of them appearing once. Findings and limits, study-wide: There was a moderate but significant shortening of TCRB CDR3s in all four CD4+ subsets of Type 1 diabetes patients.

No cognate antigen is known for these TCRs. Material for sequencing was central memory CD4+ T cells from blood. Every receptor here comes from a woman in her thirties with type 1 diabetes.

This rearrangement joins TRBV5-4 to TRBJ1-4; D uncertain. Germline V gives CDR1 SGHNT, CDR2 YYREEE (reference sequence). CDR3 length equals 12 residues. V shed 0 bases and J shed 7 bases, with 4 bases lying between them. The CDR3 DNA reads TGTGCCAGCAGCTTGGCAGGTGAAAAACTGTTTTTT. Protein product: CASSLAGEKLFF.

The gene calls are TRBV5-4 and TRBJ2-7, with D hard to call. V was cut by 7 bases and J by 0 bases, with 8 bases left in between. This CDR3 comprises 12 residues. The germline V gene encodes CDR1 SGHNT and CDR2 YYREEE (reference sequence). CDR3 sequence reads: CASRSDSYEQYF. DNA of the CDR3: TGTGCCAGCCGGAGCGACTCCTACGAGCAGTACTTC. Filled out from reference TRBV5-4 and TRBJ2-7, the complete variable domain reads ETGVTQSPTHLIKTRGQQVTLRCSSQSGHNTVSWYQQALGQGPQFIFQYYREEENGRGNFPPRFSGLQFPNYSSELNVNALELDDSALYLCASRSDSYEQYFGPGTRLTVT.

This clone has a handful of counts. CDR3 in DNA: TGTGCCAGCAGCTTGGACAGGGAAGATACGCAGTATTTT. Residues: CASSLDREDTQYF. The rearrangement uses TRBV7-8 and TRBJ2-3, with 8 bases that match TRBD1. V gave up 3 bases and J gave up 5 bases; unmatched junction bases: 1. This CDR3 is 13 amino acids long. The germline V gene encodes CDR1 SGHVS and CDR2 FQNEAQ.

The chain employs TRBV9 and TRBJ1-1, with D unresolved. This CDR3 region has 14 residues. CDR1 is SGDLS and CDR2 is YYNGEE in the germline V gene. The V and J ends lost 0 bases and 1 base respectively, with 7 bases between them. The CDR3 sequence is CASSVGGWNTEAFF. DNA of the CDR3: TGTGCCAGCAGCGTAGGAGGGTGGAACACTGAAGCTTTCTTT.

The CDR3 protein is CASSALPDSYNEQFF. In nucleotides, the CDR3 is TGTGCCAGCAGCGCTTTGCCGGACTCGTACAATGAGCAGTTCTTC. This chain joins TRBV7-3 and TRBJ2-1; TRBD2 might be the D (5 bases). The V gene's germline CDR1 is SGHTA and CDR2 FQGTGA. V dropped 5 bases and J dropped 4 bases, with 15 bases sitting between them. The CDR3 extends over 15 amino acids.

In its sample, this clone was seen a few times. V usage is TRBV19 and J usage is TRBJ1-2; D gene uncertain. Trimming shortened V by 4 bases and J by 4 bases, and 13 bases separated the two germline ends. The CDR3 extends over 14 amino acids. Germline V gene sequence: CDR1 LNHDA, CDR2 SQIVND (reference sequence). The CDR3 DNA sequence: TGTGCCAGTAGTACCCGATCAGGAAGCTATGGCTACACCTTC. Protein product: CASSTRSGSYGYTF.

The rearrangement joins TRBV5-1 to TRBJ2-3; no definite D call. The germline V gene encodes CDR1 SGHRS and CDR2 YFSETQ. The CDR3 has 15 amino acids. V lost 1 base and J lost 2, with 11 bases in between. This chain's CDR3 is CASSLYIRNTDTQYF. CDR3 DNA sequence: TGCGCCAGCAGCTTGTACATACGAAACACAGATACGCAGTATTTT.

Notes on this clone: Sequence at one end of the junction differs from germline and may be a read error. V is TRBV28 and J is TRBJ2-1, with D uncertain. The CDR3 has 12 amino acids. Germline V gives CDR1 MDHEN, CDR2 SYDVKM. CDR3 sequence (DNA): TGTGCCAGCAATGACTCCGACAATGAGCAGTTCTTC. Translating it yields CASNDSDNEQFF.

This clone was observed a few times. A junction boundary mismatches the germline segment, possibly from a read error. V and J are TRBV7-2 and TRBJ1-2; no definite D call. The CDR3 covers 11 residues. Germline V CDR1 and CDR2: SGHTA, FQGNSA. This CDR3 reads CASSLVSVHIF. The CDR3 DNA reads TGTGCCAGCAGCTTAGTAAGCGTGCATATCTTC.

This clone was counted a few times. This chain uses TRBV7-2 with TRBJ2-7; perhaps TRBD2 as D (6 bases). Germline CDR1 is SGHTA and CDR2 is FQGNSA. Trimming stripped 2 bases from V and 6 bases from J, with 14 bases between. This CDR3 spans 14 amino acids. The CDR3 spells CASSLRTSSGEQYF. CDR3 bases: TGTGCCAGCAGCTTAAGAACTAGCTCAGGCGAGCAGTACTTC.

CDR3 region: CASSLGGQGTYEQYF. The CDR3, as DNA: TGTGCCAGCAGCTTGGGAGGACAGGGAACCTACGAGCAGTACTTC. This rearrangement joins TRBV5-4 to TRBJ2-7, with 8 nucleotides matching TRBD1. The CDR3 sequence is 15 residues long. V shed 0 bases, J shed 2 bases, and the junction held 4 bases outside the gene matches. CDR1 and CDR2 from the germline V gene are SGHNT and YYREEE (reference sequence).

The chain recombines TRBV9 with TRBJ2-5; a weak D match, TRBD1 (5 bases). The J call may be mistaken, given a closer DNA end match to TRBJ2-7. Germline CDR1 SGDLS, CDR2 YYNGEE. The CDR3 loop spans 14 amino acids. This CDR3 is CASNVDSNSYEQYF. The CDR3 nucleotides read TGTGCCAGCAACGTCGACAGCAACTCCTACGAGCAGTACTTC.

This clone was observed a handful of times. The rearrangement links TRBV5-4 to TRBJ2-1; 9 bases are shared with TRBD2. This CDR3 is 17 amino acids long. Germline V gene lookup returns CDR1 SGHNT and CDR2 YYREEE (reference sequence). Germline trimming cut 4 bases from V and 3 bases from J; bases unmatched to any gene: 11. Here the CDR3 DNA reads TGTGCCAGCAGCCCCCCCCCTAGCGGGACAGACTACAATGAGCAGTTCTTC. Protein sequence: CASSPPPSGTDYNEQFF.

The V gene is TRBV27, the J gene TRBJ2-5; possibly TRBD1 for D (6 bases). Looked up from germline, CDR1 is MNHEY and CDR2 is SMNVEV (reference sequence). The length of the CDR3 is 13 residues. V lost 6 bases to trimming and J lost 5 bases, with 13 bases between them. For the CDR3, the DNA is TGTGCCAGCAGCATACAGGGTGGTGAGACCCAGTACTTC. Protein sequence: CASSIQGGETQYF.

The DNA of the CDR3 is TGTGCCAGCAGACCAACTAGCGGCGTCTCCTACGAGCAGTACTTC. Translation: CASRPTSGVSYEQYF. The J gene is TRBJ2-7, the V gene TRBV6-5; TRBD2 matches 8 bases. Germline V CDR1 and CDR2: MNHEY, SVGAGI. The CDR3 has 15 amino acids. V was pared by 6 bases and J by 0 bases, with 7 bases of the junction left unmatched.

The chain combines TRBV29-1 with TRBJ1-1; 10 nucleotides match TRBD1. V gave up 5 bases and J gave up 0 bases; unmatched junction bases: 9. CDR1 SQVTM and CDR2 ANQGSEA come from the germline V gene. CDR3 length: 16 residues. The CDR3 DNA is TGCAGCGTTACTACCGGGACAGGGGTCATGAACACTGAAGCTTTCTTT. Its translation is CSVTTGTGVMNTEAFF.

This clone was observed a few times. The gene calls are TRBV20-1 and TRBJ1-2, with D possibly being TRBD1 (6 bases). V gave up 5 bases and J gave up 4 bases, with 8 bases separating them. This CDR3 is built from 11 residues. CDR1 DFQATT and CDR2 SNEGSKA come from the germline V gene (reference sequence). Written as DNA, the CDR3 is TGCAGTGCTTCAGGGGTCTATGGCTACACCTTC. Translation gives CSASGVYGYTF.

Only a few counts were recorded for this clone. The chain recombines TRBV5-4 with TRBJ2-1; weak D call: TRBD2 (8 bases). The CDR3 contains 16 residues. The germline V and J ends were trimmed by 4 bases and 0 bases, with 14 bases remaining between them. Germline V lookup: CDR1 SGHNT, CDR2 YYREEE (reference sequence). In DNA form, the CDR3 reads TGTGCCAGCAGCCCGGGAGGGGGCCTCTCCTACAATGAGCAGTTCTTC. The encoded protein is CASSPGGGLSYNEQFF. The full variable domain, completed using reference TRBV5-4 and TRBJ2-1, is ETGVTQSPTHLIKTRGQQVTLRCSSQSGHNTVSWYQQALGQGPQFIFQYYREEENGRGNFPPRFSGLQFPNYSSELNVNALELDDSALYLCASSPGGGLSYNEQFFGPGTRLTVL.

The chain couples TRBV2 to TRBJ2-7; D may be TRBD1 (6 bases). CDR3 length equals 12 residues. Germline loops: CDR1 SNHLY, CDR2 FYNNEI. Deletions cut 9 bases from V and 9 bases from J, with 18 bases between. As DNA, the CDR3 is TGTGCCAGTTCGATACAGGGCGGGTGGCAGTACTTC. It translates to CASSIQGGWQYF.

The chain links TRBV6-5 to TRBJ1-1; TRBD1 aligns across 8 bases. The V and J ends lost 6 bases and 6 bases, in that order; junction bases with no gene match: 12. Germline V gene sequence: CDR1 MNHEY, CDR2 SVGAGI. This CDR3 spans 15 amino acids. CDR3 sequence: CASRGKAGGKSEAFF. The CDR3 DNA reads TGTGCCAGCAGGGGAAAGGCAGGGGGCAAATCTGAAGCTTTCTTT.

Details on this clone: A read error likely explains this, since a far larger clone differs by one base. The chain couples TRBV7-9 to TRBJ1-1, with 7 bases that match TRBD1. V was pared by 3 bases and J by 7 bases, with 11 bases of the junction left unmatched. Germline V lookup: CDR1 SEHNR, CDR2 FQNEAQ (reference sequence). The CDR3 has 15 residues. The CDR3 bases are TGTGCCAGCAGCTTCCAGCCGGGACAGTCTTTTGAAGCTTTCTTT. Amino acids: CASSFQPGQSFEAFF.

V gene TRBV7-9 combines with J gene TRBJ2-3, with 10 bases aligning to TRBD1. V lost 3 bases and J lost 10; bases outside the gene matches: 4. The length of the CDR3 is 13 residues. Germline V gene data show CDR1 as SEHNR and CDR2 as FQNEAQ (reference sequence). The CDR3 DNA follows: TGTGCCAGCAGCTTTGGGACAGGGGTATCGCAGTATTTT. Amino acids: CASSFGTGVSQYF.

This clone is classed as medium-sized (0.01 to 0.1%). At one of its ends the junction is not consistent with the germline gene, which may arise from a read error. V is TRBV28 and J is TRBJ2-7, with 9 bases that match TRBD1. This CDR3 is 11 amino acids long. Germline CDR1 reads MDHEN; CDR2 reads SYDVKM. CDR3 residues: CASGERDRALF. The CDR3 DNA reads as TGTGCCAGCGGTGAGCGGGACAGGGCCCTCTTC.

The J gene is TRBJ2-5, the V gene TRBV2; D gene uncertain. This CDR3 has 11 amino acids. Germline values: CDR1 SNHLY, CDR2 FYNNEI. Deletions cut 3 bases from V and 5 bases from J, with 4 bases between. CDR3 sequence: CASSERETQYF. The CDR3, as DNA: TGTGCCAGCAGTGAGAGGGAGACCCAGTACTTC.

This clone has only a few counts. The chain carries TRBV5-1 and TRBJ2-7; 9 bases match TRBD1. The germline V gene has CDR1 SGHRS and CDR2 YFSETQ. With V trimmed by 2 bases and J by 0 bases, 6 bases remained unmatched. This CDR3 comprises 16 residues. The CDR3: CASSFSWDRDSYEQYF. CDR3 in DNA: TGCGCCAGCAGCTTCTCCTGGGACAGGGACTCCTACGAGCAGTACTTC.

The chain recombines TRBV19 with TRBJ1-4, with 8 nucleotides matching TRBD1. The CDR3 contains 16 residues. Trimming at V came to 5 bases and at J to 3 bases, leaving 8 bases not matched to a gene. Germline V CDR1 and CDR2: LNHDA, SQIVND (reference sequence). The DNA for the CDR3 is TGTGCCAGTAGTGATGGACAGGGATTATCTAATGAAAAACTGTTTTTT. Translation: CASSDGQGLSNEKLFF.

The chain carries TRBV7-2 and TRBJ2-7, with 12 bases aligning to TRBD1. Trimming at V came to 5 bases and at J to 6 bases, leaving 2 bases not matched to a gene. The CDR3 is made up of 13 amino acids. Per the germline V gene, CDR1 is SGHTA and CDR2 is FQGNSA. CDR3 nucleotides: TGTGCCAGCAGCCGGGACAGGGGGCGCGAGCAGTACTTC. Residues: CASSRDRGREQYF.

This clone was detected only a few times. This chain joins TRBV14 and TRBJ2-1, with D perhaps matching TRBD2 (6 bases). This CDR3 contains 13 residues. With 4 bases removed from V and 8 bases from J, the gap between germline ends came to 12 bases. The germline V gene encodes CDR1 SGHDN and CDR2 FVKESK. CDR3 coding DNA: TGTGCCAGCAGCCTCCAATCGGGAGATGAGCAGTTCTTC. Translated: CASSLQSGDEQFF.

V usage is TRBV30 and J usage is TRBJ2-3, with 12 bases identical to TRBD2. The V gene end was trimmed by 8 bases and the J gene end by 6 bases; junction bases not matched to a gene: 6. The CDR3 has 13 amino acids. CDR1 is GTSNPN, CDR2 SVGIG, per germline (reference sequence). The CDR3, as DNA: TGTGCCGGAACTAGCGGGAGGCTGGATACGCAGTATTTT. Its translation is CAGTSGRLDTQYF.

The J gene is TRBJ2-5, the V gene TRBV7-8, with TRBD2 identical over 8 bases. Germline V lookup: CDR1 SGHVS, CDR2 FQNEAQ. The CDR3 is made up of 15 amino acids. V dropped 6 bases and J dropped 2; count of bases not matched to a gene: 8. In DNA, the CDR3 is TGTGCCAGCAGTAGGGGGACTAGTCGTCAAGAGACCCAGTACTTC. It is translated as CASSRGTSRQETQYF.